This passage covers 18 T cell receptor beta chains from one sample sequenced in a study of breast tumors, draining lymph nodes, adjacent tissues (dated by TCRdb to the mid-2010s). The method behind the library was multiplex PCR. Sequenced using an Illumina HiSeq 2000. Clones were called with MiXCR by TCRdb after fastp trimmed the public reads at Q25, and only in-frame beta chains were retained. Each record represents a unique CDR3 protein, reported with the most common genes and DNA among its rows. The sample table contains around 150,000 distinct CDR3 sequences; only one count was recorded for 30% to 35% of them. 2.3% of the sample is held by the ten biggest clonotypes. The axillary draining lymph nodes of breast cancer patients were the source of the lymph node samples. What was sequenced was axillary lymph node tissue. The receptors originated from a female donor with breast cancer. Some clones in this sample may be carry-over from other donors' samples.

Ten or more counts support this clonotype. CDR3 nucleotides: TGTGCCAGCAGCTTAGTAGGGAGTGACACCGGGGAGCTGTTTTTT. It is translated as CASSLVGSDTGELFF. The chain couples TRBV7-8 to TRBJ2-2; tentatively, D is TRBD2 (5 bases). Germline CDR1 is SGHVS and CDR2 is FQNEAQ. The CDR3 loop spans 15 amino acids. Trimming pared 1 base from V and 3 bases from J, leaving 9 bases between.

Ten or more counts support this clonotype. This chain connects TRBV27 to TRBJ2-5, with TRBD2 identical over 10 bases. This CDR3 contains 14 residues. V lost 5 bases and J lost 5; bases outside the gene matches: 5. Germline V CDR1 and CDR2: MNHEY, SMNVEV (reference sequence). CDR3 in amino acids: CASSLGLATETQYF. The CDR3 DNA sequence: TGTGCCAGCAGTCTGGGACTAGCGACGGAGACCCAGTACTTC.

As concerns this clonotype: The junction does not match germline at one end; this may be a read error. The chain carries TRBV7-3 and TRBJ2-4; maybe TRBD1 (5 bases). This CDR3 is 15 amino acids long. Germline V lookup: CDR1 SGHTA, CDR2 FQGTGA. This CDR3 is CASSETDQWRWSQHF. CDR3 nucleotides: TGTGCCAGCAGCGAGACAGACCAGTGGAGATGGAGTCAGCACTTC. Full variable domain (remainder filled in from reference TRBV7-3 and TRBJ2-4): GAGVSQTPSNKVTEKGKYVELRCDPISGHTALYWYRQSLGQGPEFLIYFQGTGAADDSGLPNDRFFAVRPEGSVSTLKIQRTERGDSAVYLCASSETDQWRWSQHFGAGTRLSVL.

This clonotype came up many times. The chain joins TRBV7-8 to TRBJ1-2; D uncertain. Germline V gene data show CDR1 as SGHVS and CDR2 as FQNEAQ. The germline V and J ends were trimmed by 5 bases and 5 bases, with 12 bases remaining between them. CDR3 length: 13 residues. The CDR3 DNA sequence: TGTGCCAGCAGCCCCTGGGTACTATATGGCTACACCTTC. Amino acid sequence: CASSPWVLYGYTF.

This clonotype was counted ten times or more. V usage is TRBV19 and J usage is TRBJ2-7; D perhaps matches TRBD1 (6 bases). The CDR3 consists of 15 residues. CDR1 LNHDA and CDR2 SQIVND come from the germline V gene (reference sequence). The V end was cut by 4 bases, the J end by 2 bases, with 15 bases between. CDR3 DNA: TGTGCCAGTAGTAAATACAGGGTAGAGGCCTACGAGCAGTACTTC. It encodes CASSKYRVEAYEQYF.

Comment on this clonotype: This may arise from a read error, as a much more abundant clone is one base away. The chain employs TRBV6-6 and TRBJ1-4; a possible D gene is TRBD1 (5 bases). The V gene's germline CDR1 is MNHNY and CDR2 SVGAGI (reference sequence). This CDR3 has 15 residues. V was clipped by 5 bases and J by 7 bases, with 17 bases between them. CDR3 amino acids: CASSHGASRPEKLFF. The CDR3 bases are TGTGCCAGCAGTCACGGGGCTTCAAGACCTGAAAAACTGTTTTTT.

At least ten counts were recorded for this clonotype. This chain uses TRBV7-3 with TRBJ2-3; D remains unclear. Trimming took off 4 bases at V and 2 bases at J, with 10 bases between the two ends. CDR1 and CDR2 (germline): SGHTA, FQGTGA. The CDR3 sequence is 14 residues long. The DNA of the CDR3 is TGTGCCAGCAGCTCATGGGGTCCCACAGATACGCAGTATTTT. Translating gives CASSSWGPTDTQYF.

In this sample, this clonotype turned up many times. CDR3 loop: CASSSAGETQYF. For the CDR3, the DNA is TGTGCCAGCAGTTCCGCCGGGGAGACCCAGTACTTC. V usage is TRBV28 and J usage is TRBJ2-5, with D unresolved. There are 12 residues in the CDR3. CDR1 is MDHEN, CDR2 SYDVKM, per germline. V lost 4 bases, J lost 5 bases, and 8 bases lay in between.

The rearrangement uses TRBV20-1 and TRBJ2-2; D ambiguous. Germline CDR1 and CDR2: DFQATT and SNEGSKA (reference sequence). V gave up 2 bases and J gave up 5 bases, with 0 bases separating them. The CDR3 totals 10 residues. The DNA for the CDR3 is TGCAGTGCTAGAACCGGGGAGCTGTTTTTT. Translating gives CSARTGELFF.

The table lists this clonotype with a few counts. J is TRBJ2-2 and V is TRBV6-6, with D possibly being TRBD1 (6 bases). V was cut by 5 bases and J by 5 bases, with 9 bases left in between. Germline assignment: CDR1 MNHNY and CDR2 SVGAGI (reference sequence). The CDR3 loop spans 13 amino acids. CDR3 protein: CASSHQGTGELFF. The CDR3 nucleotides read TGTGCCAGCAGTCACCAGGGGACCGGGGAGCTGTTTTTT.

Many counts were recorded for this clonotype. The chain has TRBV7-9 and TRBJ2-1, with D unclear. The CDR3 has 16 residues. Germline lookup yields CDR1 SEHNR and CDR2 FQNEAQ (reference sequence). V was trimmed by 5 bases and J by 0 bases, leaving 14 bases between them. CDR3 bases: TGTGCCAGCAGCCCCCGGTCTCCGAGCTCCTACAATGAGCAGTTCTTC. Its translation is CASSPRSPSSYNEQFF.

This clonotype has ten or more counts. The chain recombines TRBV19 with TRBJ1-6; possible D gene TRBD1, 5 bases. Germline V CDR1 and CDR2: LNHDA, SQIVND (reference sequence). Between the trimmed V and J ends, which lost 2 bases and 6 bases, there was a span of 11 bases. The length of the CDR3 is 15 residues. The CDR3 DNA reads TGTGCCAGTAGTATAAAGGCAGGGCGTAATTCACCCCTCCACTTT. Its protein is CASSIKAGRNSPLHF.

This clonotype was picked up one time. The CDR3 carries no conserved terminal phenylalanine or tryptophan, so it likely arises from a read error. The rearrangement uses TRBV7-9 and TRBJ2-5; TRBD1 is a possible D gene (5 bases). This CDR3 is 13 amino acids long. Germline V CDR1 and CDR2: SEHNR, FQNEAQ (reference sequence). The V end lost 3 bases, the J end lost 3 bases, and 8 bases lay between the germline ends. Written as DNA, the CDR3 is TGTGCCAGCAGCTTGGTGACAGAAGAGACCCAGTACCTC. This sequence encodes CASSLVTEETQYL.

This clonotype was picked up many times. The J gene is TRBJ1-2, the V gene TRBV24-1; D is possibly TRBD1 (6 bases). V was cut by 5 bases and J by 1 base, with 22 bases left in between. CDR3 length: 18 residues. Germline-derived CDR1 and CDR2 are KGHDR and SFDVKD. The CDR3 DNA follows: TGTGCCACCAGTGCTCCTGAGGGGGGGGATTCGGGTAACTATGGCTACACCTTC. This gives the protein CATSAPEGGDSGNYGYTF.

This clonotype was seen repeatedly, ten times or more. The gene calls are TRBV6-1 and TRBJ2-7; 9 bases agree with TRBD2. Trimming removed 5 bases from V and 0 bases from J; junction bases left unmatched: 8. Per the germline V gene, CDR1 is MNHNS and CDR2 is SASEGT. The CDR3 extends over 16 amino acids. This CDR3 reads CASSSVAGGSSYEQYV. CDR3 DNA sequence: TGTGCCAGCAGTTCGGTGGCGGGGGGGAGCTCCTACGAGCAGTACGTC.

This clonotype was counted many times. This chain joins TRBV9 and TRBJ2-1, with TRBD2 identical over 7 bases. Germline CDR1 is SGDLS and CDR2 is YYNGEE. The CDR3 runs to 16 residues. Losses at the gene ends were 4 bases for V and 0 bases for J; bases not matched to a gene: 7. As DNA, the CDR3 is TGTGCCAGCAGCCCTGTAGCGGGCGGCTCCTACAATGAGCAGTTCTTC. Residues: CASSPVAGGSYNEQFF.

This clonotype was counted at least ten times. V and J are TRBV5-8 and TRBJ2-3; D remains ambiguous. Trimming cost V 3 bases and J 6 bases, with 8 bases left between them. Looked up from germline, CDR1 is SGHTS and CDR2 is YDEGEE. The CDR3 consists of 12 residues. CDR3 DNA sequence: TGTGCCAGCAGCTCACAGTGGGATACGCAGTATTTT. Translation gives CASSSQWDTQYF. Filled out from reference TRBV5-8 and TRBJ2-3, the complete variable domain reads EAGVTQSPTHLIKTRGQQATLRCSPISGHTSVYWYQQALGLGLQFLLWYDEGEERNRGNFPPRFSGRQFPNYSSELNVNALELEDSALYLCASSSQWDTQYFGPGTRLTVL.

The rearrangement uses TRBV20-1 and TRBJ2-5, with 7 nucleotides matching TRBD2. The V gene end was trimmed by 1 base and the J gene end by 2 bases; junction bases not matched to a gene: 7. Looked up from germline, CDR1 is DFQATT and CDR2 is SNEGSKA (reference sequence). The CDR3 has 15 residues. Written as DNA, the CDR3 is TGCAGTGCTAGAGCACTGAGGCGGGAGCAAGAGACCCAGTACTTC. Its translation is CSARALRREQETQYF.